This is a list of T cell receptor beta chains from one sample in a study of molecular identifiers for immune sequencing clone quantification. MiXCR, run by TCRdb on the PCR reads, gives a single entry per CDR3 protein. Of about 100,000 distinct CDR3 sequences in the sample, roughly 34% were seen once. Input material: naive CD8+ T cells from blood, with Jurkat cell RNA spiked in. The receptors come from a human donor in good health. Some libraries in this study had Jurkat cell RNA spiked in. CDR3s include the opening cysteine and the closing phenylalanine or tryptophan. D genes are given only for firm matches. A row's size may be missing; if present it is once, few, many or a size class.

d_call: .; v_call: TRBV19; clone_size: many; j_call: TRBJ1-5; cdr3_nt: TGTGCCAGTAGTATCTTTATTGGGGTTAATGATCAGCCCCAGCATTTT; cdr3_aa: CASSIFIGVNDQPQHF
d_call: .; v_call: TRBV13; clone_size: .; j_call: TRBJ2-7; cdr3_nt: TGTGCCAGCAGCTTAGAAGGGGGACAGAGTCAACTAGCTCAACTCCGCTACGAGCAGTACTTC; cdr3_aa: CASSLEGGQSQLAQLRYEQYF
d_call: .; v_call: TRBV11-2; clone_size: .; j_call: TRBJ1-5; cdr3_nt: TGTGCCAGCAGCTTAGGGCAAGGCAGGGACCAAGCCCAGCATTTT; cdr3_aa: CASSLGQGRDQAQHF
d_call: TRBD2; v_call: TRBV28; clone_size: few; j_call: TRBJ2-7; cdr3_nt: TGTGCCAGCACCTCCGAACAGCGGGAGTACGAGCAGTACTTC; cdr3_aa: CASTSEQREYEQYF
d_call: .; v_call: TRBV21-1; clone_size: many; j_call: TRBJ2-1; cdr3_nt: TGTGCCAGGGGGGAGGTAGCGGGCCCCGCGCGTGTGTTCTTC; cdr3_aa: CARGEVAGPARVFF
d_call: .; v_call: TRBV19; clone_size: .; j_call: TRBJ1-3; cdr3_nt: TGTGCCAGTAGGTTCGCGAGGGCTGACGGAAACACCATATATTTT; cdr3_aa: CASRFARADGNTIYF
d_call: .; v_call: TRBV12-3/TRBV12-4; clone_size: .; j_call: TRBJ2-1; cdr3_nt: TGTGCCAGCAGTGACGGCTCCTACAATGAGCAGTTCTTC; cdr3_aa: CASSDGSYNEQFF
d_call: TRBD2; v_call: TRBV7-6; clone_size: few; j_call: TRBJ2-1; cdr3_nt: TGTGCCAGCAGCCAGGGACTAGCGGGGAACAATGAGCAGTTCTTC; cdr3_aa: CASSQGLAGNNEQFF
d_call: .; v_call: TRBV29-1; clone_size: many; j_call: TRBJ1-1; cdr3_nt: TGCAGCGTCGAAGCAGCTGAAGCTTTCTTT; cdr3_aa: CSVEAAEAFF
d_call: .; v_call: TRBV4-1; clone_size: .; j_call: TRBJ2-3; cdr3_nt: TGCGCCAGCAGCCCCCGGGACCTTGGCACAGATACGCAGTGTTTT; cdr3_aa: CASSPRDLGTDTQCF
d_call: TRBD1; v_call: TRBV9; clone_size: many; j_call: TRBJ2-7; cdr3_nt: TGTGCCAGCAGCGGCCGGGACAGCTCCTACGAGCAGTACTTC; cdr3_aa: CASSGRDSSYEQYF
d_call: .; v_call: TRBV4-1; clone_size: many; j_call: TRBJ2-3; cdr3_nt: TGCGCCAGCAGCCCGGCTGGGGCGTCCTTCACAGATACGCAGTATTTT; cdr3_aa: CASSPAGASFTDTQYF
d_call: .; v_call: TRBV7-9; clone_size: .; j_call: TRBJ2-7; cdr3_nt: TGTGCCAGCAGCTTACCCGCCTCCTACGAGCAGTACTTC; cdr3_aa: CASSLPASYEQYF
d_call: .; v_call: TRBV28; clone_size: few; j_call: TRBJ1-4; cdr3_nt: TGTGCCAGCAGTTTATTCGGACTGAAGACAGAAAAACTGTTTTTT; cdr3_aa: CASSLFGLKTEKLFF
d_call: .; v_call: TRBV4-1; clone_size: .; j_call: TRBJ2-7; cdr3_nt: TGCGCCAGCAGCCAGGCAGCTGGGAACGAGCAGTACTTC; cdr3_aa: CASSQAAGNEQYF
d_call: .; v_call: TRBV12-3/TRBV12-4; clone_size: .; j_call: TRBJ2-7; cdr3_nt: TGTGCCAGCAGCACTCTGTTCGAGCAGTACTTC; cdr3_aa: CASSTLFEQYF
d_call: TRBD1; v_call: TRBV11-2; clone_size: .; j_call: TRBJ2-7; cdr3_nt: TGTGCCAGCAGCCCTCGCACCTGGGGGGACAGGGGTAACGAGCAGTACTTC; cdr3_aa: CASSPRTWGDRGNEQYF
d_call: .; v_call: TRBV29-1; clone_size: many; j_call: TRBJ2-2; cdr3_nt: TGCAGCGTTTGGGGTCAGAACACCGGGGAGCTGTTTTTT; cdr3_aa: CSVWGQNTGELFF
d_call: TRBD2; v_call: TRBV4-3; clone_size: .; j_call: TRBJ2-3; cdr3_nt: TGCGCCAGCAGCCAAGATCTCCTAGCGGGAGCCGGGAAAGATACGCAGTATTTT; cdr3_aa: CASSQDLLAGAGKDTQYF
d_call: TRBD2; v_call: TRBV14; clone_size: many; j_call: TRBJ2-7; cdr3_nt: TGTGCCAGCAGCTCTATAGCGGGAGGCGCCTACGAGCAGTACTTC; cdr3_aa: CASSSIAGGAYEQYF
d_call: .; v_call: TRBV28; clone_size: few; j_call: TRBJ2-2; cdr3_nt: TGTGCCAGCAGTTTAACAGGGAACATCGGGGAGCTGTTTTTT; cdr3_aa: CASSLTGNIGELFF
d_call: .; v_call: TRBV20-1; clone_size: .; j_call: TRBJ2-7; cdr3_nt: TGCAGTGCTAGCGTCCCGTCGATCGACGAGCAGTACTTC; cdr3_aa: CSASVPSIDEQYF
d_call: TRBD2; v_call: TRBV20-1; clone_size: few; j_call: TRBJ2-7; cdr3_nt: TGCAGTGCCTCTCCGGGACTAACATACGAGCAGTACTTC; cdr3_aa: CSASPGLTYEQYF
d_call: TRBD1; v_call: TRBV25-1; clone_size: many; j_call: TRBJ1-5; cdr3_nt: TGTGCCAGCAGGACTACAGGGGGCGTTTGCAGCAATCAGCCCCAGCATTTT; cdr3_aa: CASRTTGGVCSNQPQHF
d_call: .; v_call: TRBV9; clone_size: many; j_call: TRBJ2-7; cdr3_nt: TGTGCCAGCAGCCCCGCGGGCCGGACCTACGAGCAGTACTTC; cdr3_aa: CASSPAGRTYEQYF
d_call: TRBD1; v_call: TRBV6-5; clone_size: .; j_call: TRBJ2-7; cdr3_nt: TGTGCCAGCAGAACCGGGACAGGGGGCAACGAGCGGTACTTC; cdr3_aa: CASRTGTGGNERYF
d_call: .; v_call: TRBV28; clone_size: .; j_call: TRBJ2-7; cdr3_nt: TGTGCCAGCAGTTTATGGCAGGAGCAGTACTTC; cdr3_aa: CASSLWQEQYF
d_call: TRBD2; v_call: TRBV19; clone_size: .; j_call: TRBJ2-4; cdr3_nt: TGTGCCAGTAGACGACGACTAGCGGGAGAGGGGGAGGCCAAAAACATTCAGTACTTC; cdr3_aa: CASRRRLAGEGEAKNIQYF
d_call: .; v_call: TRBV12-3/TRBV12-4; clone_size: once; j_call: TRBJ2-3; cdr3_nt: TGTGCCAGCAGTACAGGGTTTAATGCGCAGTATTTT; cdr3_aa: CASSTGFNAQYF
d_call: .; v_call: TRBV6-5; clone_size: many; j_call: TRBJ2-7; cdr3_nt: TGTGCCAGCAGTTACTACCCAGGCGCCAGCTCCTACGAGCAGTACTTC; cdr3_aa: CASSYYPGASSYEQYF
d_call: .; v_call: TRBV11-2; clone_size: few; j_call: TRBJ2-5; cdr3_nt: TGTGCCAGCAGTCCCCCCCAGTCCCGGCAAGAGACCCAGTACTTC; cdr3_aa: CASSPPQSRQETQYF
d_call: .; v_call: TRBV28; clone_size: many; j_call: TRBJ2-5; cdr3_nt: TGTGCCAGCAGTCCCCAGGGAGTGAAAGAGACCCAGTACTTC; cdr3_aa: CASSPQGVKETQYF
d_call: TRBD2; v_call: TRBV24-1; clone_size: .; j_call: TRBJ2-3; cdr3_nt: TGTGCCACCAGTGACCCTGGACTAGCGGGGGACACAGATACGCAGTATTTT; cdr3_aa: CATSDPGLAGDTDTQYF
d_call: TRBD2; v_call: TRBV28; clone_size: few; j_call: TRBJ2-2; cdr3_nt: TGTGCCAGCAGTTTGGAGCTGGGAGGGGAGAACACCGGGGAGCTGTTTTTT; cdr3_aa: CASSLELGGENTGELFF
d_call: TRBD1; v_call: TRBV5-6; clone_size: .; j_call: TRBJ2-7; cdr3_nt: TGTGCCAGCAGCCTCGGGACAGGGTCAGGCGAGCAGTACTTC; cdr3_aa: CASSLGTGSGEQYF
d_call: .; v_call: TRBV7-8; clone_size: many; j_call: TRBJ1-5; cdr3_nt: TGTGCCAGCAGATCCTCTCAGGGTAGCAATCAGCCCCAGCATTTT; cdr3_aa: CASRSSQGSNQPQHF
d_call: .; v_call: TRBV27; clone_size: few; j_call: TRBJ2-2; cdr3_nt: TGTGCCAGCAGTTCAGAAGGGGCGTTTCACACCGGGGAGCTGTTTTTT; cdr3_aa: CASSSEGAFHTGELFF
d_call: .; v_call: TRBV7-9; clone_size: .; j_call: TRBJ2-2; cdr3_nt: TGTGCCAGCAGCGCGTACAGGGCCGCCGGGGAGCTGTTTTTT; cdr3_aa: CASSAYRAAGELFF
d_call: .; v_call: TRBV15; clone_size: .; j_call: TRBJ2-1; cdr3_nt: TGTGCCACCGGGCAAAACGGTAGGGAGCAGTTCTTC; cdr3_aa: CATGQNGREQFF
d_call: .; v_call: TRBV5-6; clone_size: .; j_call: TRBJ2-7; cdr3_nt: TGTGCCAGCAGCTTAGTACAGGGAACCTACGAGCAGTACTTC; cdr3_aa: CASSLVQGTYEQYF
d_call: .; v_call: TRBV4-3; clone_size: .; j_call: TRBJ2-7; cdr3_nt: TGCGCCAGCAGCCAAGGACAAACCTACGAGCAGTACTTC; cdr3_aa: CASSQGQTYEQYF
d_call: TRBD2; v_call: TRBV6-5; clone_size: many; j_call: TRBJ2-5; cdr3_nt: TGTGCCAGCAAACCCGGGACTAGCGAGGCCCAGTACTTC; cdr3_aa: CASKPGTSEAQYF
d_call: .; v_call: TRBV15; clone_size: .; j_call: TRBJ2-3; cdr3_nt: TGTGCCACCAGCAGAGTCGCGCCCAGAGGCACAGATACGCAGTATTTT; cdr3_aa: CATSRVAPRGTDTQYF
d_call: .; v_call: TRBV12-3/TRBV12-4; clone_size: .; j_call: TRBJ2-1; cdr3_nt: TGTGCCAGCAGTTCCCAGGACAGTCCTCGCTACAATGAGCAGTTCTTC; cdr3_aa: CASSSQDSPRYNEQFF
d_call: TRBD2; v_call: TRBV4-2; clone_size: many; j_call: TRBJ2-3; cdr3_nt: TGTGCCAGCAGCCCAACTAGCGGGAGACTAGATACGCAGTATTTT; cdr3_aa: CASSPTSGRLDTQYF
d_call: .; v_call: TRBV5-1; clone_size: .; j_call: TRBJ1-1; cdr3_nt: TGCGCCAGCAGCTTTACGGGTCTTGGCACTGAAGCTTTCTTT; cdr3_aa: CASSFTGLGTEAFF
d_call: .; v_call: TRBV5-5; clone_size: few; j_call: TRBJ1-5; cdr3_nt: TGTGCCAGCAGCGTCGGGACATGGGGTCAGCCCCAGCATTTT; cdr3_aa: CASSVGTWGQPQHF
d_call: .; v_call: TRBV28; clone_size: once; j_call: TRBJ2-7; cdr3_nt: TGTGCCAGCAATACACCAGAACGCTCCTACGAGCAGTACTTC; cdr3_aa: CASNTPERSYEQYF
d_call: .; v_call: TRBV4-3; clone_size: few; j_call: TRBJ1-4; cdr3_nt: TGCGCCAGCAGCCAATGGCCGGCGGTTGGGACTAATGAAAAACTGTTTTTT; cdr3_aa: CASSQWPAVGTNEKLFF
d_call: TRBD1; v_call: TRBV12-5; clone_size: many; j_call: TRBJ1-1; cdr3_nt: TGTGCTAGTGGTTCCGGACAGGGGGCAACTGAAGCTTTCTTT; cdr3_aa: CASGSGQGATEAFF
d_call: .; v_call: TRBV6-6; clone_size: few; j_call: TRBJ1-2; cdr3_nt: TGTGCCAGCAGTTACGGGGGTTACTATGGCTACACCTTC; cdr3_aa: CASSYGGYYGYTF
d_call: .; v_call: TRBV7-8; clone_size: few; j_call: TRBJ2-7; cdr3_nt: TGTGCCAGCAGCTTATTGGGCGGAACGACCTACGAGCAGTACTTC; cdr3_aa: CASSLLGGTTYEQYF
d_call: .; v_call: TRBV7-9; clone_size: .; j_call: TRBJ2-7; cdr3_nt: TGTGCCAGCAGCTCCAGAGGTGACGGTTCCTACGAGCAGTACTTC; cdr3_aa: CASSSRGDGSYEQYF
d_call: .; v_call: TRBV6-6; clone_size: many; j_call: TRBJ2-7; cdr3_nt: TGTGCCAGCAGTTACCTCCCCGAAGGTAGCGAGAAGCCTTGGTACGAGCAGTACTTC; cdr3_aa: CASSYLPEGSEKPWYEQYF